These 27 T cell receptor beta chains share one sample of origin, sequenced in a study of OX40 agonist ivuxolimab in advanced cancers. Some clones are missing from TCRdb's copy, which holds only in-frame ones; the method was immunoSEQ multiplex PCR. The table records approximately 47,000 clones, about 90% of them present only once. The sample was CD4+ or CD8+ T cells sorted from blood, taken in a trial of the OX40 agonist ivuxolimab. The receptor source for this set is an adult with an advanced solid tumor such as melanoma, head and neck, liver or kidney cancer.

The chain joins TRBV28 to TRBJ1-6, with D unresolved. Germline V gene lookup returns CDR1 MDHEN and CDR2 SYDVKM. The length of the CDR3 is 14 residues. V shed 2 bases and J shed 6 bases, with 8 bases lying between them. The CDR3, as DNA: TGTGCCAGCAGTTTACTGAACCCTAATTCACCCCTCCACTTT. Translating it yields CASSLLNPNSPLHF.

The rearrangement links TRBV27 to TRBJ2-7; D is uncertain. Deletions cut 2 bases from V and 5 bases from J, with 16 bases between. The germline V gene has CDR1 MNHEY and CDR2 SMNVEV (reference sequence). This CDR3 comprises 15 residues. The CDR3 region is CASSLGLHARDEQYF. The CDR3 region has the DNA TGTGCCAGCAGTTTAGGATTACATGCTAGGGACGAGCAGTACTTC.

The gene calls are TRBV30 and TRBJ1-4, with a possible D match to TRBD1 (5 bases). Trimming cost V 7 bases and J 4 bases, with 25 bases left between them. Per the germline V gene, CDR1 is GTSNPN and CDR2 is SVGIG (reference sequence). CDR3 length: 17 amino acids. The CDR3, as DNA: TGTGCCTATTTCGGGCAGGGACGGGGGTGGCGTAATGAAAAACTGTTTTTT. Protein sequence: CAYFGQGRGWRNEKLFF.

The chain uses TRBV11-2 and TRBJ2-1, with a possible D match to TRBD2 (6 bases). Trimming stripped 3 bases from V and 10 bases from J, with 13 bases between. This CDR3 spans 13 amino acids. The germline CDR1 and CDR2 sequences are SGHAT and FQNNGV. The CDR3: CASSFVSSEEQFF. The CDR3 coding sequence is TGTGCCAGCAGCTTCGTCTCTAGCGAAGAGCAGTTCTTC.

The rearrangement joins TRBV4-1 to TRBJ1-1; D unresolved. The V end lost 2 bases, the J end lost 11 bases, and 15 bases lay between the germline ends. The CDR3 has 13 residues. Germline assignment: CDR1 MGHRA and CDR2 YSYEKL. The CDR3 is CASSQRPGGFAFF. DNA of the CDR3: TGCGCCAGCAGCCAACGACCGGGAGGATTCGCTTTCTTT.

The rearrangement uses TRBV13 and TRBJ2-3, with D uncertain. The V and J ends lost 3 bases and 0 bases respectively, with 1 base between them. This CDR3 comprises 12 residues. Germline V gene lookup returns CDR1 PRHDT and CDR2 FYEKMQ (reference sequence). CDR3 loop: CASSFSTDTQYF. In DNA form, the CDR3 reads TGTGCCAGCAGCTTTAGCACAGATACGCAGTATTTT.

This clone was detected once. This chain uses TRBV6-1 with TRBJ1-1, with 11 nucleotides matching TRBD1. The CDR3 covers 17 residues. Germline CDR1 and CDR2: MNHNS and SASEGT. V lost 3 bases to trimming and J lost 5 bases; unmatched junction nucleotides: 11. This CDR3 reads CASSDSWTGGAETEAFF. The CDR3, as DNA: TGTGCCAGCAGTGATTCCTGGACAGGGGGCGCGGAGACTGAAGCTTTCTTT.

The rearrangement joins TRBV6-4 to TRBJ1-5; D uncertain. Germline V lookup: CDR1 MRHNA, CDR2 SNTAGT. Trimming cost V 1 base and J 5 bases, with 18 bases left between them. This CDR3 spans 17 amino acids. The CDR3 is CASSDWALVPAHQPQHF. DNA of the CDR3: TGTGCCAGCAGTGACTGGGCGTTGGTCCCAGCGCATCAGCCCCAGCATTTT.

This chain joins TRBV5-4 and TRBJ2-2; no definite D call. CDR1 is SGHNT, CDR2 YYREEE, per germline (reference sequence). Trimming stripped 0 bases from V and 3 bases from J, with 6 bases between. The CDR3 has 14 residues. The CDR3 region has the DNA TGTGCCAGCAGCTTGGTGGAGTACACCGGGGAGCTGTTTTTT. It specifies CASSLVEYTGELFF.

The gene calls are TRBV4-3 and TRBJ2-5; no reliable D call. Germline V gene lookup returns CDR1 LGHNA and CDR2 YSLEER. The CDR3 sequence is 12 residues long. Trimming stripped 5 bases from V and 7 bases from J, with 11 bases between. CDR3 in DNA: TGCGCCAGCAGCGGTCTTCTTGGGACCCAGTACTTC. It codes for CASSGLLGTQYF.

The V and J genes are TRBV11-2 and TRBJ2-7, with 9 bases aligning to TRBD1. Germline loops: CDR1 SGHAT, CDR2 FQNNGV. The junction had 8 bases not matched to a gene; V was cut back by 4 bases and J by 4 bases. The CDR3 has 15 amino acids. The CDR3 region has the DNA TGTGCCAGCAGCTCACTACAGGGGGCAGGGTACGAGCAGTACTTC. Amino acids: CASSSLQGAGYEQYF.

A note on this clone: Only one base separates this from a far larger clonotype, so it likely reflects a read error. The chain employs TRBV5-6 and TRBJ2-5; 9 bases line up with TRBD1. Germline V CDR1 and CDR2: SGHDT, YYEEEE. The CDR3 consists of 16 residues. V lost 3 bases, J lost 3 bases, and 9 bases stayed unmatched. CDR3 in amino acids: CASSSRDRDLKETQYF. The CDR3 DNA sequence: TGTGCCAGCAGCTCCCGGGACAGGGACCTCAAAGAGACCCAGTACTTC.

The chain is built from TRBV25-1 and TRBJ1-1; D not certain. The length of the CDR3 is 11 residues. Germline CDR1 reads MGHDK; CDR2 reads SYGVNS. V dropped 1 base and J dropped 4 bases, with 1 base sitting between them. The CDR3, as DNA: TGTGCCAGCAGTGAATCCACTGAAGCTTTCTTT. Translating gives CASSESTEAFF. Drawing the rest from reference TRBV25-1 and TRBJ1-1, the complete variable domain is EADIYQTPRYLVIGTGKKITLECSQTMGHDKMYWYQQDPGMELHLIHYSYGVNSTEKGDLSSESTVSRIRTEHFPLTLESARPSHTSQYLCASSESTEAFFGQGTRLTVV.

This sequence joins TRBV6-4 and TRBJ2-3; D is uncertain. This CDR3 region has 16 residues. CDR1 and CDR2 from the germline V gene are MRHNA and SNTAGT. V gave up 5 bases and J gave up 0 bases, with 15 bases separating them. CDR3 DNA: TGTGCCAGCAGTATACTCCCAAGCACTAGCACAGATACGCAGTATTTT. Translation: CASSILPSTSTDTQYF.

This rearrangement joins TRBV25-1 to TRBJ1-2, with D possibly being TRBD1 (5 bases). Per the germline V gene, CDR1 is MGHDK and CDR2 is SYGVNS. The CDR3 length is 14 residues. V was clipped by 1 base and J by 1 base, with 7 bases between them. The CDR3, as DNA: TGTGCCAGCAGTGAATGGGGGGATAACTATGGCTACACCTTC. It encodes CASSEWGDNYGYTF.

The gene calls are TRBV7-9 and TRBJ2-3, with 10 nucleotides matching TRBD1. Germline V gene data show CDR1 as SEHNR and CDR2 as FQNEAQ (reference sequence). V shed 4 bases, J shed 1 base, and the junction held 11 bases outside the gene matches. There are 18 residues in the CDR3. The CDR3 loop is CASSSLFGTGDGTDTQYF. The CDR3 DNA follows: TGTGCCAGCAGCTCCTTGTTCGGGACAGGGGACGGCACAGATACGCAGTATTTT.

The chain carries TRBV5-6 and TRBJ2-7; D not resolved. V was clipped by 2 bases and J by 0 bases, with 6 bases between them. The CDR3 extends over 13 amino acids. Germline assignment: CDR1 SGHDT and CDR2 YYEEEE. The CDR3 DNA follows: TGTGCCAGCAGCTTCCAGAGCTCCTACGAGCAGTACTTC. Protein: CASSFQSSYEQYF.

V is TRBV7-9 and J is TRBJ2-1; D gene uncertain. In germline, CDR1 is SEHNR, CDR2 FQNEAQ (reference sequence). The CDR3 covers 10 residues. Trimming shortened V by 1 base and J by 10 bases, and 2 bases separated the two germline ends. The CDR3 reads CASSLGEQFF. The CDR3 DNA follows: TGTGCCAGCAGCTTAGGGGAGCAGTTCTTC.

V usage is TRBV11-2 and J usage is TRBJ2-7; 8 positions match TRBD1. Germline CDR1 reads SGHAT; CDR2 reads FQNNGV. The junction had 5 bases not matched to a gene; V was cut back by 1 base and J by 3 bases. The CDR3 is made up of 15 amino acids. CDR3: CASSLGQGAGYEQYF. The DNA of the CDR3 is TGTGCCAGCAGCTTAGGGCAGGGGGCCGGCTACGAGCAGTACTTC.

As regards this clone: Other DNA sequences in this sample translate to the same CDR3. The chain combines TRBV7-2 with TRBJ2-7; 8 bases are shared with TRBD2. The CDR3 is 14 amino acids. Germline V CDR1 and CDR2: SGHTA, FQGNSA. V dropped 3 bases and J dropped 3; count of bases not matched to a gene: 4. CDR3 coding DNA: TGTGCCAGCAGCTTTGGGGCGGGGGGCTACGAGCAGTACTTC. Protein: CASSFGAGGYEQYF.

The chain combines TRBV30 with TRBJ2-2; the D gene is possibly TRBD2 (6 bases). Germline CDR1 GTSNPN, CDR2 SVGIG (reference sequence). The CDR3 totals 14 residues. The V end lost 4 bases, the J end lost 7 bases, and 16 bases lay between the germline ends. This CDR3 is CAWTDGGFYGELFF. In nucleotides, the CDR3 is TGTGCCTGGACCGACGGAGGGTTTTACGGGGAGCTGTTTTTT.

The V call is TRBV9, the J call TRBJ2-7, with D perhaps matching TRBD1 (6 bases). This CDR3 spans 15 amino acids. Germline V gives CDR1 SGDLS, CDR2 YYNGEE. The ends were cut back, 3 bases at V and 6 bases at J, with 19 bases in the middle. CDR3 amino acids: CASSALGGPFSEQYF. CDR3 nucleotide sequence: TGTGCCAGCAGCGCCCTAGGGGGACCCTTCAGCGAGCAGTACTTC.

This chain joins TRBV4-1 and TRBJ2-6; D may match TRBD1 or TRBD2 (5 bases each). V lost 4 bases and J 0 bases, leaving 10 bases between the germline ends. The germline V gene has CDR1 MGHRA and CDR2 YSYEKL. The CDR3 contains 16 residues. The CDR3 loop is CASSRDGDSGANVLTF. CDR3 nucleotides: TGCGCCAGCAGCCGGGACGGGGACTCTGGGGCCAACGTCCTGACTTTC.

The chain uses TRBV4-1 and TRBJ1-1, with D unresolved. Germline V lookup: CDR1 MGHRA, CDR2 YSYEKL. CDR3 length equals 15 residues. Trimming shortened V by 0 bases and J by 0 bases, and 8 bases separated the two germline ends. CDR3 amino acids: CASSQEARLNTEAFF. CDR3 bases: TGCGCCAGCAGCCAAGAGGCCCGGTTGAACACTGAAGCTTTCTTT.

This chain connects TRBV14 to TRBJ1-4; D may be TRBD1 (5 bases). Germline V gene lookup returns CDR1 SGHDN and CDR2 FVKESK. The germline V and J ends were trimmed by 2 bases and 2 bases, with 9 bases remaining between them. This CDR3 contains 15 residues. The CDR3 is CASSQPGVTNEKLFF. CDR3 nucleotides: TGTGCCAGCAGCCAACCGGGGGTCACTAATGAAAAACTGTTTTTT.

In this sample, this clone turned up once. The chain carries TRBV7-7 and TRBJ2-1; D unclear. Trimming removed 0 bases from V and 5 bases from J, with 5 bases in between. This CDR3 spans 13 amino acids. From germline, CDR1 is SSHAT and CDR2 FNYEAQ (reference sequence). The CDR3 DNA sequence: TGTGCCAGCAGCTTAGCGGGAAACAATGAGCAGTTCTTC. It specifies CASSLAGNNEQFF.

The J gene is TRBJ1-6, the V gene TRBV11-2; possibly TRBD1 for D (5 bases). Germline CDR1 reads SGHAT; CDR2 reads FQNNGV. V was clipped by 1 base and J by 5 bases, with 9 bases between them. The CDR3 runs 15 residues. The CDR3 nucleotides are TGTGCCAGCAGCTTAGCAGGGAATGATAATTCACCCCTCCACTTT. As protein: CASSLAGNDNSPLHF.